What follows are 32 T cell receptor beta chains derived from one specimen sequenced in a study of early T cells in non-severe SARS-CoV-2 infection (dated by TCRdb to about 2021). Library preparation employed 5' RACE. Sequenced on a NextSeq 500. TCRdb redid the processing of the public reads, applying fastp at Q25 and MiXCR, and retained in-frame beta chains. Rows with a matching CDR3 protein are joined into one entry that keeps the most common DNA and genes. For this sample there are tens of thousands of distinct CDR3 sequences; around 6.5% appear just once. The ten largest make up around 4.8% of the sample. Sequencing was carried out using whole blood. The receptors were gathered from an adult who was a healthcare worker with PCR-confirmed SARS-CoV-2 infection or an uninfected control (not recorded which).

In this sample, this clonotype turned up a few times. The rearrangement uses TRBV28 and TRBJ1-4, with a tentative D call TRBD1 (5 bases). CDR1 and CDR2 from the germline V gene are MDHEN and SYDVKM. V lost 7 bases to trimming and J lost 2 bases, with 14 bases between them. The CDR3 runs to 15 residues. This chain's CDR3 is CASTDAGATNEKLFF. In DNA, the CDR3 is TGTGCCAGCACCGATGCCGGGGCTACTAATGAAAAACTGTTTTTT.

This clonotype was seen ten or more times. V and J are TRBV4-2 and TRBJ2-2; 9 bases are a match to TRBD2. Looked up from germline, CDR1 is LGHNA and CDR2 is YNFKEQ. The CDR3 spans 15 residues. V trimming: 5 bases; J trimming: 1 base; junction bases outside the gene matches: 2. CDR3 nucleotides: TGTGCCAGCAGCACGACTAGCGGGAACACCGGGGAGCTGTTTTTT. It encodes CASSTTSGNTGELFF.

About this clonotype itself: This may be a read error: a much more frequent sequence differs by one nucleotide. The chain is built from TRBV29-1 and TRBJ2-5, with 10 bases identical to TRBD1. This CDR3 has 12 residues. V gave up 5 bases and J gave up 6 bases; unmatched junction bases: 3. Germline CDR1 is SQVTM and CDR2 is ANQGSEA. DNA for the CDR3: TGCAGCGTTTGGGACAGGGGACAGACCCAGTACTTC. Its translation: CSVWDRGQTQYF. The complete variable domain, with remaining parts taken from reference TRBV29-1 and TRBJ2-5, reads SAVISQKPSRDICQRGTSLTIQCQVDSQVTMMFWYRQQPGQSLTLIATANQGSEATYESGFVIDKFPISRPNLTFSTLTVSNMSPEDSSIYLCSVWDRGQTQYFGPGTRLLVL.

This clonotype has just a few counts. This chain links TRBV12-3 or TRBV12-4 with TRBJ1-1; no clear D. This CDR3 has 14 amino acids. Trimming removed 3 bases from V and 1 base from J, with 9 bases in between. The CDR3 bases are TGTGCCAGCAGTTTTGCTGGAAGGAACACTGAAGCTTTCTTT. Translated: CASSFAGRNTEAFF.

The CDR3 here is CASSGQGVETQYF. In DNA form, the CDR3 reads TGTGCCAGTAGTGGGCAGGGAGTAGAGACCCAGTACTTC. This chain connects TRBV19 to TRBJ2-5, with D perhaps being TRBD1 or TRBD2 (5 bases each). The germline V gene has CDR1 LNHDA and CDR2 SQIVND (reference sequence). There are 13 residues in the CDR3. Trimming left V 5 bases short and J 4 bases short, with 11 bases between.

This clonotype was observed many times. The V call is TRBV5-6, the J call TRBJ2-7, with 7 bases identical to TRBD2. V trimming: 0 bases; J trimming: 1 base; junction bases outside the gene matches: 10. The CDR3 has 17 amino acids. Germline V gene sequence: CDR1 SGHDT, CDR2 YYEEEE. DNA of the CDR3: TGTGCCAGCAGCTTGGTTCGGGCTAGCGGACGTTCCTACGAGCAGTACTTC. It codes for CASSLVRASGRSYEQYF.

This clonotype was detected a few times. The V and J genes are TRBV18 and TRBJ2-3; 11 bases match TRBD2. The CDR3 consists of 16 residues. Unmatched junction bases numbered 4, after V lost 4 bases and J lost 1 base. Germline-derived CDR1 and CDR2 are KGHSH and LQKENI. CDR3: CASSRLAGTGTDTQYF. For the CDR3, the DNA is TGTGCCAGCTCACGACTAGCGGGGACAGGCACAGATACGCAGTATTTT.

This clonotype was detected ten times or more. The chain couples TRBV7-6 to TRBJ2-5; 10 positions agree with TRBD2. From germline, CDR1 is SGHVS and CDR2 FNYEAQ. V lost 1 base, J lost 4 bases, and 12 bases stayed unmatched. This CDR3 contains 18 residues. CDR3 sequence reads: CASSLDRGSSGRLETQYF. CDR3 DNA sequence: TGTGCCAGCAGCTTAGATCGAGGGTCTAGCGGGAGATTAGAGACCCAGTACTTC.

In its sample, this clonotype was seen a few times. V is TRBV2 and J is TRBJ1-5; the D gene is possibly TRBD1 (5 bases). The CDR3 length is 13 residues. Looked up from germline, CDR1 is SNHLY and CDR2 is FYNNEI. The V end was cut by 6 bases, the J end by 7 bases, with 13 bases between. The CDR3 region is CASREQEGQPQHF. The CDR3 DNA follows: TGTGCCAGCAGGGAACAGGAGGGCCAGCCCCAGCATTTT.

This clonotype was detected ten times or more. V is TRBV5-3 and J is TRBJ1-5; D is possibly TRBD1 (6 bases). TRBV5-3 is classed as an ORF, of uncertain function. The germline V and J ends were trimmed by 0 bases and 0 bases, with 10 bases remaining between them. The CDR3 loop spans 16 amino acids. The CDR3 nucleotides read TGTGCCAGAAGCTTGGACAGGGCCCGTAGCAATCAGCCCCAGCATTTT. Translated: CARSLDRARSNQPQHF.

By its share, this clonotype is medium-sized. The CDR3 DNA follows: TGCAGTGCTGGAGCGGGAGAAAGGGATACGCAGTATTTT. This sequence encodes CSAGAGERDTQYF. V and J are TRBV20-1 and TRBJ2-3, with 8 nucleotides matching TRBD2. The CDR3 loop spans 13 amino acids. Trimming took 5 bases from V and 6 from J; bases not matched to a gene: 7. The germline V gene encodes CDR1 DFQATT and CDR2 SNEGSKA (reference sequence).

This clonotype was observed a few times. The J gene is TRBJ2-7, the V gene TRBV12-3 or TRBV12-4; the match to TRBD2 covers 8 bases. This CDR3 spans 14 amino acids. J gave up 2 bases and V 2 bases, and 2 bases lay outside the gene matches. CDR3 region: CASSLTGRAYEQYF. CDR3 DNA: TGTGCCAGCAGTTTAACCGGGAGGGCCTACGAGCAGTACTTC.

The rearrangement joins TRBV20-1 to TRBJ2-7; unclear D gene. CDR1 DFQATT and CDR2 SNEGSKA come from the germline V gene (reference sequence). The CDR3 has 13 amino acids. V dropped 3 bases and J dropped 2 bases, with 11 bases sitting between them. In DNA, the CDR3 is TGCAGTGCTAGCAGCCCTAGTACCTACGAGCAGTACTTC. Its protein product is CSASSPSTYEQYF.

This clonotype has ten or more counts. CDR3 nucleotides: TGTGCCAGCAGCCTGGGGACAGGGCCCTACGAGCAGTACTTC. This encodes CASSLGTGPYEQYF. The rearrangement links TRBV7-2 to TRBJ2-7; TRBD1 matches 9 bases. CDR3 length: 14 residues. V lost 5 bases to trimming and J lost 2 bases; unmatched junction nucleotides: 4. CDR1 is SGHTA, CDR2 FQGNSA, per germline.

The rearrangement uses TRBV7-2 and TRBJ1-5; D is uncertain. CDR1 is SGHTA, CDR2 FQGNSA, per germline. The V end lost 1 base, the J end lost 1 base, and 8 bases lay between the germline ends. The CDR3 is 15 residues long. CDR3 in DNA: TGTGCCAGCAGCTTAGTGGAGGGAAGCAATCAGCCCCAGCATTTT. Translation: CASSLVEGSNQPQHF.

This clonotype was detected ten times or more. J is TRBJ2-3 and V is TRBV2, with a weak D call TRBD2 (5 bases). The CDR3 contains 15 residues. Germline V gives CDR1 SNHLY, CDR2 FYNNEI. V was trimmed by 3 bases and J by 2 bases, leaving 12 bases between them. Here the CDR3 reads CASSDRGPYTDTQYF. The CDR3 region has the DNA TGTGCCAGCAGTGACCGCGGGCCCTACACAGATACGCAGTATTTT.

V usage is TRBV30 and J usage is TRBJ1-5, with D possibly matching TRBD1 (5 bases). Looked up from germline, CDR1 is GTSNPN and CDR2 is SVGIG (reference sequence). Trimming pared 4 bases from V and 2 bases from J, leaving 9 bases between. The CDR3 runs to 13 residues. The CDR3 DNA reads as TGTGCCTGGAATCCGGGGGGCAATCAGCCCCAGCATTTT. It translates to CAWNPGGNQPQHF.

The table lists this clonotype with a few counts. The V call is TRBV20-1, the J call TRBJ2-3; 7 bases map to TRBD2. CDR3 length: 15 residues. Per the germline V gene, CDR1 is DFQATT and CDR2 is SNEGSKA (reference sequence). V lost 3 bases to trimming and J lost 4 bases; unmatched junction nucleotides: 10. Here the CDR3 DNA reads TGCAGTGCTAGTCAGGCGGGAGAATGGCCAGATACGCAGTATTTT. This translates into CSASQAGEWPDTQYF.

In DNA, the CDR3 is TGTGCCAGTACTGATGCGGAGTTACATGGCTACACCTTC. This translates into CASTDAELHGYTF. The chain couples TRBV19 to TRBJ1-2; D is ambiguous. Germline V gene lookup returns CDR1 LNHDA and CDR2 SQIVND (reference sequence). The CDR3 extends over 13 amino acids. Trimming cost V 7 bases and J 6 bases, with 15 bases left between them.

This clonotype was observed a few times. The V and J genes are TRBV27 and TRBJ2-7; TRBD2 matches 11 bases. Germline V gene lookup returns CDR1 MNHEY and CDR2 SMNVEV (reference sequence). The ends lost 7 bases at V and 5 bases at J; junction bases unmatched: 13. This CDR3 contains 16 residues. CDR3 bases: TGTGCCAGCACTCCCCTCGCACTAGCGGGAGCGAACGAGCAGTACTTC. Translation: CASTPLALAGANEQYF.

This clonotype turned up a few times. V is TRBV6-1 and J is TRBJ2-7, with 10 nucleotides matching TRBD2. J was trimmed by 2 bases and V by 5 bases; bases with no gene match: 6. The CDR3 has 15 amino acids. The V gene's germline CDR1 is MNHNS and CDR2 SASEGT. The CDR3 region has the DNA TGTGCCAGCAGTTCGGCCAGCGGGAGGGCCTACGAGCAGTACTTC. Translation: CASSSASGRAYEQYF.

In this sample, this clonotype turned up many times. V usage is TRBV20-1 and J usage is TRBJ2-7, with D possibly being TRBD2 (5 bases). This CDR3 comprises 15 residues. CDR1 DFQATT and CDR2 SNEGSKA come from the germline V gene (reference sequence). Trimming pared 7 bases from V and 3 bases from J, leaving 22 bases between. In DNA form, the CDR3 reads TGCAGTGTCCAGCGAGGGCTAGCCGACATCTACGAGCAGTACTTC. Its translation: CSVQRGLADIYEQYF.

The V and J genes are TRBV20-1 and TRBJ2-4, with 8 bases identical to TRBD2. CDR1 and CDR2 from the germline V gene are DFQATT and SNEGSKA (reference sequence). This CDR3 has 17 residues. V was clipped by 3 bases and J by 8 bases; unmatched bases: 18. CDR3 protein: CSASQTKREQPRDIQYF. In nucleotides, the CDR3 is TGCAGTGCTAGCCAGACTAAGCGGGAGCAACCGAGAGACATTCAGTACTTC.

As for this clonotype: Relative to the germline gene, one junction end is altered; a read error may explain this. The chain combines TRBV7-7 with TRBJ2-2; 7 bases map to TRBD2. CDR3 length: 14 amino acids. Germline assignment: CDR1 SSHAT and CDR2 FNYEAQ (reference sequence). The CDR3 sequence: CASSSAGNTGELFF. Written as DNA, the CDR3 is TGTGCTAGCAGCTCAGCGGGAAACACCGGGGAGCTGTTTTTT.

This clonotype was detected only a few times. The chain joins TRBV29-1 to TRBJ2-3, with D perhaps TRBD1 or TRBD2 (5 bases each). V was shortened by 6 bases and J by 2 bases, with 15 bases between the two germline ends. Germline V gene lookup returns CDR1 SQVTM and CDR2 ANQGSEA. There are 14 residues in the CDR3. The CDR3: CSVAGTRDTDTQYF. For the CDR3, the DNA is TGCAGCGTGGCCGGGACCCGAGACACAGATACGCAGTATTTT.

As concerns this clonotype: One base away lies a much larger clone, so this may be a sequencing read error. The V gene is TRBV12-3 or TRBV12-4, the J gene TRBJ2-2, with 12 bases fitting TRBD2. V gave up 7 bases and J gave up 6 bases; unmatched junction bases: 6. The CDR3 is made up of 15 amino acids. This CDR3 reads CASTTASGRAGELFF. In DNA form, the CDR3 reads TGTGCCAGCACCACCGCTAGCGGGAGGGCCGGGGAGCTGTTTTTT.

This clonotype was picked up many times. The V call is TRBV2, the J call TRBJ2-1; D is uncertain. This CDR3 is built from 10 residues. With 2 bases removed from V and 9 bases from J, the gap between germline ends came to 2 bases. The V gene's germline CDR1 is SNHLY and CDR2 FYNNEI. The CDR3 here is CASSEIEQFF. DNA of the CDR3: TGTGCCAGCAGTGAAATTGAGCAGTTCTTC.

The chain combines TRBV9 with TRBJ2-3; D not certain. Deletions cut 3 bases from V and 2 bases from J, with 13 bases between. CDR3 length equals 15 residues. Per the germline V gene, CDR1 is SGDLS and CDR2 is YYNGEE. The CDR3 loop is CASSARDGATDTQYF. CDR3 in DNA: TGTGCCAGCAGCGCCCGCGACGGTGCCACAGATACGCAGTATTTT.

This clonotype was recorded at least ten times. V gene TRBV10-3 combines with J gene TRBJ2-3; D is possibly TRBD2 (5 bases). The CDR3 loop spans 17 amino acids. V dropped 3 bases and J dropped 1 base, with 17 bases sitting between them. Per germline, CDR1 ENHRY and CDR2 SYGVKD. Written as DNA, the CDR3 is TGTGCCATCAGTGACACCCCAAGCGGTGTGCGCACAGATACGCAGTATTTT. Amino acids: CAISDTPSGVRTDTQYF.

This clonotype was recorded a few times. The DNA for the CDR3 is TGTGCCAGCAGCAAAGATGGGCGGCCACAAGAGACCCAGTACTTC. Translation: CASSKDGRPQETQYF. The chain is built from TRBV7-6 and TRBJ2-5, with unresolved D. The germline V and J ends were trimmed by 5 bases and 2 bases, with 15 bases remaining between them. The germline CDR1 and CDR2 sequences are SGHVS and FNYEAQ. The CDR3 extends over 15 amino acids.

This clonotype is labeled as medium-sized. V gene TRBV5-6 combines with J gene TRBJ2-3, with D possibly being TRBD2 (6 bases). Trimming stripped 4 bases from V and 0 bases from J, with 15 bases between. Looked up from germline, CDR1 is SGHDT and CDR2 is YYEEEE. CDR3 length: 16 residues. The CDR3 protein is CASSPDSSASTDTQYF. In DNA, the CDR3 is TGTGCCAGCAGCCCGGATTCTAGCGCAAGCACAGATACGCAGTATTTT.

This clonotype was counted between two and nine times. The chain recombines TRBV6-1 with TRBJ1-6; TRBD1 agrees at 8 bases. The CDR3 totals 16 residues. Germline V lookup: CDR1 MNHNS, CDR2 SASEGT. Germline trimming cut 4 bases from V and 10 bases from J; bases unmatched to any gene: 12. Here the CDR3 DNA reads TGTGCCAGCAGTGGATTCTCGACAGGGGCCAGATCACCCCTCCACTTT. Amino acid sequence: CASSGFSTGARSPLHF.